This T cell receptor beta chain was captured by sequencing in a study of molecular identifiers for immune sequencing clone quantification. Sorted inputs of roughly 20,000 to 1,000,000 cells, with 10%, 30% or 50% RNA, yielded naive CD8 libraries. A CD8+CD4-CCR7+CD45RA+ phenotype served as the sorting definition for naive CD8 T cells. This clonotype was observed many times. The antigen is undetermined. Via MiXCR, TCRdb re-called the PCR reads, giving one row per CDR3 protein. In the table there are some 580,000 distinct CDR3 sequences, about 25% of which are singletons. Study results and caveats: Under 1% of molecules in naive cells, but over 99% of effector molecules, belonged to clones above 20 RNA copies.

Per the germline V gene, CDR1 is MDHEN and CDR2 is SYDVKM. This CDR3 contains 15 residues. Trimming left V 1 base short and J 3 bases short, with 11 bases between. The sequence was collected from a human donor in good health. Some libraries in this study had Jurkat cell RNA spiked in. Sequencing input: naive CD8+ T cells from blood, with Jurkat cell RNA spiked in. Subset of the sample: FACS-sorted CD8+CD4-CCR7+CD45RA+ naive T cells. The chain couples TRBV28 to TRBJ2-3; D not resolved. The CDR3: CASSLSSDETDTQYF. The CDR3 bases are TGTGCCAGCAGTTTATCTTCCGACGAAACAGATACGCAGTATTTT. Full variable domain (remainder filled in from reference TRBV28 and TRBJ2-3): DVKVTQSSRYLVKRTGEKVFLECVQDMDHENMFWYRQDPGLGLRLIYFSYDVKMKEKGDIPEGYSVSREKKERFSLILESASTNQTSMYLCASSLSSDETDTQYFGPGTRLTVL.